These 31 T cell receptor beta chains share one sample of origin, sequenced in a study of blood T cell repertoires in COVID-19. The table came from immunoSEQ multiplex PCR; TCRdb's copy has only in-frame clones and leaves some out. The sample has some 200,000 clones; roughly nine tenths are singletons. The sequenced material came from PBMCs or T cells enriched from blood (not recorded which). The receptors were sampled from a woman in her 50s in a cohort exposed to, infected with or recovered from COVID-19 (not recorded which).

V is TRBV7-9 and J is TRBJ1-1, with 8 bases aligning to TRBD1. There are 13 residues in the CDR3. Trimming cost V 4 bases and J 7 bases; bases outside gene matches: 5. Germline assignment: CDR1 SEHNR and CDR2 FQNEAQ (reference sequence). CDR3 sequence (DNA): TGTGCCAGCAGCTACGGACAGGGCGATGAAGCTTTCTTT. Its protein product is CASSYGQGDEAFF.

DNA for the CDR3: TGTGCCAGCAGACCCCGGGGACTACCCCAAGAGACCCAGTACTTC. It codes for CASRPRGLPQETQYF. V is TRBV5-6 and J is TRBJ2-5; TRBD2 aligns across 7 bases. Germline V lookup: CDR1 SGHDT, CDR2 YYEEEE. Losses at the gene ends were 5 bases for V and 1 base for J; bases not matched to a gene: 8. CDR3 length equals 15 residues.

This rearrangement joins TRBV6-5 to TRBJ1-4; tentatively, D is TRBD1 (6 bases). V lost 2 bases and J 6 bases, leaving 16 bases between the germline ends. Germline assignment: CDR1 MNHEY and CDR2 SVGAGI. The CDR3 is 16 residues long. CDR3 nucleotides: TGTGCCAGCAGTTACCGGGGGGGGGCCCTAGATGAAAAACTGTTTTTT. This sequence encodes CASSYRGGALDEKLFF.

The CDR3 region is CASSQGSAGQSSYEQYF. The CDR3 DNA follows: TGTGCCAGCAGCCAAGGTTCGGCGGGACAGAGCTCCTACGAGCAGTACTTC. V usage is TRBV14 and J usage is TRBJ2-7; a possible D gene is TRBD1 (7 bases). V lost 1 base to trimming and J lost 0 bases, with 16 bases between them. From germline, CDR1 is SGHDN and CDR2 FVKESK. CDR3 length equals 17 residues.

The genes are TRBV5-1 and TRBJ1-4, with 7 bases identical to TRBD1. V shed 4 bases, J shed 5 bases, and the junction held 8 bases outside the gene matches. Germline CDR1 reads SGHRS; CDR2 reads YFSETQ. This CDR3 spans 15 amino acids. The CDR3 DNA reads TGCGCCAGCAGCGTACCCGGGACAGAAAATGAAAAACTGTTTTTT. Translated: CASSVPGTENEKLFF.

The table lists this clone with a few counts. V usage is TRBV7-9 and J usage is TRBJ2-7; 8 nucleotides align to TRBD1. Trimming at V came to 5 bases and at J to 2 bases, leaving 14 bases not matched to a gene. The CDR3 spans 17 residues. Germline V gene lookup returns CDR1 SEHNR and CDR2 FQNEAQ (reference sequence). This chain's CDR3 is CASSPWGPRTGTYEQYF. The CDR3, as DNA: TGTGCCAGCAGCCCTTGGGGTCCCCGGACAGGGACCTACGAGCAGTACTTC.

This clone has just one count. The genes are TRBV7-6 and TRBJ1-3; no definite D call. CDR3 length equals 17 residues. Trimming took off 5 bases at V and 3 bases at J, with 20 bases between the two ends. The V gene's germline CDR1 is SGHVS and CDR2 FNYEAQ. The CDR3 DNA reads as TGTGCCAGCAGCCACTTTTTGAGAGGGAAAAGTGGAAACACCATATATTTT. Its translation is CASSHFLRGKSGNTIYF. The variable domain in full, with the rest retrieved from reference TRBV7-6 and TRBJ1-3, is GAGVSQSPRYKVTKRGQDVALRCDPISGHVSLYWYRQALGQGPEFLTYFNYEAQQDKSGLPNDRFSAERPEGSISTLTIQRTEQRDSAMYRCASSHFLRGKSGNTIYFGEGSWLTVV.

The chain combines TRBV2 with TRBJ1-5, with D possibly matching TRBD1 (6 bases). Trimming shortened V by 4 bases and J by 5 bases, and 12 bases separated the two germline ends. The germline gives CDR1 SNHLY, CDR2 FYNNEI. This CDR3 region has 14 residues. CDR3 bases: TGTGCCAGCAGTGTAAAGGGGGATTATCAGCCCCAGCATTTT. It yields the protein CASSVKGDYQPQHF.

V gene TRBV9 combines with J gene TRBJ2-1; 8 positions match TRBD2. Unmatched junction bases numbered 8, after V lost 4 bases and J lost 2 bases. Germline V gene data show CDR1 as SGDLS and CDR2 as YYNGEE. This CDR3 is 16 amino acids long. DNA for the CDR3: TGTGCCAGCAGCCAGCAACCGGGACTAGCCTACAATGAGCAGTTCTTC. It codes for CASSQQPGLAYNEQFF.

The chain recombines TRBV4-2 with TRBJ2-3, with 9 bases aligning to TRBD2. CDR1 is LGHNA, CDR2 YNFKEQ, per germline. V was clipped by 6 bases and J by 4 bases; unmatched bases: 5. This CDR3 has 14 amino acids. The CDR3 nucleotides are TGTGCCAGCAGGGGCGGGGGGGCCCCAGATACGCAGTATTTT. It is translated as CASRGGGAPDTQYF.

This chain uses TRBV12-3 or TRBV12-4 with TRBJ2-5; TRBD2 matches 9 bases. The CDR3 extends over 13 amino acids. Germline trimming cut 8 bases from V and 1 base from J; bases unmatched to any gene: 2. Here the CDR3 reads CASQRGAQETQYF. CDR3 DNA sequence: TGTGCCAGCCAGCGGGGGGCCCAAGAGACCCAGTACTTC.

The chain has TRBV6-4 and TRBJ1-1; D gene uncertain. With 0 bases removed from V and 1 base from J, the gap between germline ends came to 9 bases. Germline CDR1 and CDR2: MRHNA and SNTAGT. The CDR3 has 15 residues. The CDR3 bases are TGTGCCAGCAGTGACTCCGGGGTGAGGAACACTGAAGCTTTCTTT. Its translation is CASSDSGVRNTEAFF.

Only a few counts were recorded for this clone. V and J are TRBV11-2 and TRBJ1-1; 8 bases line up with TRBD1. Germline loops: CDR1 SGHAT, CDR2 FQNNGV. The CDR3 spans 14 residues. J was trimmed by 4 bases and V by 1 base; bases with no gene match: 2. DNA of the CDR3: TGTGCCAGCAGCTTAGCCGGACAGGGCACTGAAGCTTTCTTT. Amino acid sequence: CASSLAGQGTEAFF.

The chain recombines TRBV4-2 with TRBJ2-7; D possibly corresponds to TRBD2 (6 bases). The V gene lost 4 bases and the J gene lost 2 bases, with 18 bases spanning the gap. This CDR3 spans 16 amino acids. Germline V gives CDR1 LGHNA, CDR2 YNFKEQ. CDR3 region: CASSPVSAGRTYEQYF. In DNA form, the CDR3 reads TGTGCCAGCAGCCCTGTTTCGGCGGGGAGAACCTACGAGCAGTACTTC.

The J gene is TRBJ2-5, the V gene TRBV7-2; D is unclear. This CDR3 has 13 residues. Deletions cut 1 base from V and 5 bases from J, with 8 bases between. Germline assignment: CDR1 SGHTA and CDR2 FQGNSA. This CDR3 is CASSLGRIETQYF. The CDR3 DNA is TGTGCCAGCAGCTTAGGGCGGATCGAGACCCAGTACTTC.

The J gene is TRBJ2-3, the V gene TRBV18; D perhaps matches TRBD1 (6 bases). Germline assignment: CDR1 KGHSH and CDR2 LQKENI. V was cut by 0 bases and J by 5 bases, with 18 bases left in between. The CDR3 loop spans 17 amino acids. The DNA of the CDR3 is TGTGCCAGCTCACCACCGAACAGGGTGAGTTCGGGAGATACGCAGTATTTT. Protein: CASSPPNRVSSGDTQYF.

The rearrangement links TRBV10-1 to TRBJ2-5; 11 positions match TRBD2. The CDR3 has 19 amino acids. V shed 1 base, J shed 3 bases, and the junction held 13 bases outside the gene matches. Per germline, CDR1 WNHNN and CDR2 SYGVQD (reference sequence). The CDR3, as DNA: TGCGCCAGCAGTGAGTGTCGGCCTAGCGGGGGGTCTCAGGAAGAGACCCAGTACTTC. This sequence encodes CASSECRPSGGSQEETQYF.

CDR3 nucleotides: TGTGCCAGCAGCTTTGTGACAGGGGGAACGTACGAGCAGTACTTC. Amino acid sequence: CASSFVTGGTYEQYF. V usage is TRBV7-2 and J usage is TRBJ2-7; TRBD1 matches at 9 bases. CDR3 length: 15 residues. The germline V gene encodes CDR1 SGHTA and CDR2 FQGNSA. V trimming: 3 bases; J trimming: 4 bases; junction bases outside the gene matches: 7. The whole variable domain, filled in from reference TRBV7-2 and TRBJ2-7, reads GAGVSQSPSNKVTEKGKDVELRCDPISGHTALYWYRQSLGQGLEFLIYFQGNSAPDKSGLPSDRFSAERTGGSVSTLTIQRTQQEDSAVYLCASSFVTGGTYEQYFGPGTRLTVT.

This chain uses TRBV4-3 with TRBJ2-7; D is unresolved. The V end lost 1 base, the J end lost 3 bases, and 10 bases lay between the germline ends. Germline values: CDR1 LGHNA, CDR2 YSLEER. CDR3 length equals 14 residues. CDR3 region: CASSQGRGNYEQYF. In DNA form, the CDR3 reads TGCGCCAGCAGCCAAGGCCGCGGTAACTACGAGCAGTACTTC.

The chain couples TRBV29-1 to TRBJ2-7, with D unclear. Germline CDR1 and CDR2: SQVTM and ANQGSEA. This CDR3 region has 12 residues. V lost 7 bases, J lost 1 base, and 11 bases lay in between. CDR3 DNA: TGCAGCGGACTCAGCGTGTCCTACGAGCAGTACTTC. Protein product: CSGLSVSYEQYF.

CDR3 DNA: TGTGCCAGCAGCTCTACAGGAGATCAGCCCCAGCATTTT. Translated, it gives CASSSTGDQPQHF. The V gene is TRBV3-1 (or the pseudogene TRBV3-2), the J gene TRBJ1-5; tentative D call: TRBD1 (5 bases). With 5 bases removed from V and 5 bases from J, the gap between germline ends came to 10 bases. CDR3 length: 13 amino acids. CDR1 is LGHDT and CDR2 is YNNKEL in the germline V gene (reference sequence).

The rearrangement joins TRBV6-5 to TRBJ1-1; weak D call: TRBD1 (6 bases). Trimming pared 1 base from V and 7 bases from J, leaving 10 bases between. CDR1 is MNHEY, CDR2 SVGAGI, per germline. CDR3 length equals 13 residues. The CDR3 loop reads CASSYYKTGEAFF. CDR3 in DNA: TGTGCCAGCAGTTACTATAAGACAGGTGAAGCTTTCTTT.

The chain's CDR3 is CASSQEPGQGRRGYGYTF. The CDR3 DNA reads as TGCGCCAGCAGCCAAGAACCGGGACAGGGCAGACGAGGCTATGGCTACACCTTC. The chain uses TRBV4-3 and TRBJ1-2; 9 bases align to TRBD1. Germline V CDR1 and CDR2: LGHNA, YSLEER. V was pared by 0 bases and J by 4 bases, with 12 bases of the junction left unmatched. The CDR3 sequence is 18 residues long.

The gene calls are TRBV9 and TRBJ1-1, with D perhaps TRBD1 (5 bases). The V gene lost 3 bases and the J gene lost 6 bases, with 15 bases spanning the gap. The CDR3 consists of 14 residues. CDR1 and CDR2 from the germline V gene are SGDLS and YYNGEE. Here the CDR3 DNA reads TGTGCCAGCAGCGAATTACAGGCGGTCCCTGAAGCTTTCTTT. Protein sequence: CASSELQAVPEAFF.

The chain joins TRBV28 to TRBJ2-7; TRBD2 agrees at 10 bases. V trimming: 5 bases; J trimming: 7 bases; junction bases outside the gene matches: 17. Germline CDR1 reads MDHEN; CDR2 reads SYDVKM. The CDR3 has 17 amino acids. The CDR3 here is CASSARWGSGGAGEQYF. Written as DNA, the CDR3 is TGTGCCAGCAGTGCGCGGTGGGGGAGCGGGGGGGCTGGAGAGCAGTACTTC.

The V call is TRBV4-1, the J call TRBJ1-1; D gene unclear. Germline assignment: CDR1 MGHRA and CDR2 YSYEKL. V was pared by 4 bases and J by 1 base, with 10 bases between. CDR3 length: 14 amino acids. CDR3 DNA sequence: TGCGCCAGCAGCCTTCGAGTTTCGAACACTGAAGCTTTCTTT. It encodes CASSLRVSNTEAFF.

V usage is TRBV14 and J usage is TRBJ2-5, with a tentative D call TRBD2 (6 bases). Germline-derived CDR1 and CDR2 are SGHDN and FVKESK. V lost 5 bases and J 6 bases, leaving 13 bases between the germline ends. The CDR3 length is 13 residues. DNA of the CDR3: TGTGCCAGCAGCGGGATGGGGGGAAAGACCCAGTACTTC. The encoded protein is CASSGMGGKTQYF.

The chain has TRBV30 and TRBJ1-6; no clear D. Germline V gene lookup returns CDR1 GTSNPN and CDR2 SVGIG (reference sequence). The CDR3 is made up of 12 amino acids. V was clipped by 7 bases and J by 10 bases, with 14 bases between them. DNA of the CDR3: TGTGCCTTCGAGAGGGAGGACTCACCCCTCCACTTT. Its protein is CAFEREDSPLHF.

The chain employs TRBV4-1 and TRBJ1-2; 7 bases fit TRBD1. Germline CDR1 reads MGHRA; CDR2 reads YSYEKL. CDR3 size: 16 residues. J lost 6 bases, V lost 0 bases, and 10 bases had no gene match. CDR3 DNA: TGCGCCAGCAGCCAAGACCCAACAGGGGCGAGGAATGGCTACACCTTC. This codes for CASSQDPTGARNGYTF.

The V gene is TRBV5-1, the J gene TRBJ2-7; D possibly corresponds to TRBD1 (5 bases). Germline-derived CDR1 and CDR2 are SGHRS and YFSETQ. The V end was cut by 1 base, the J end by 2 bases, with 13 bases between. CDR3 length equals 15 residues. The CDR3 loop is CASSLLSGPTYEQYF. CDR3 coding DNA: TGCGCCAGCAGCTTGTTGTCAGGGCCCACCTACGAGCAGTACTTC.

CDR3 nucleotide sequence: TGCGCCAGCAGCCAAGCGAAGGGGGCTTACGAGCAGTACTTC. Translating gives CASSQAKGAYEQYF. The V call is TRBV4-3, the J call TRBJ2-7; 7 bases fit TRBD1. The CDR3 has 14 amino acids. Germline V gives CDR1 LGHNA, CDR2 YSLEER. Unmatched junction bases numbered 4, after V lost 1 base and J lost 4 bases.